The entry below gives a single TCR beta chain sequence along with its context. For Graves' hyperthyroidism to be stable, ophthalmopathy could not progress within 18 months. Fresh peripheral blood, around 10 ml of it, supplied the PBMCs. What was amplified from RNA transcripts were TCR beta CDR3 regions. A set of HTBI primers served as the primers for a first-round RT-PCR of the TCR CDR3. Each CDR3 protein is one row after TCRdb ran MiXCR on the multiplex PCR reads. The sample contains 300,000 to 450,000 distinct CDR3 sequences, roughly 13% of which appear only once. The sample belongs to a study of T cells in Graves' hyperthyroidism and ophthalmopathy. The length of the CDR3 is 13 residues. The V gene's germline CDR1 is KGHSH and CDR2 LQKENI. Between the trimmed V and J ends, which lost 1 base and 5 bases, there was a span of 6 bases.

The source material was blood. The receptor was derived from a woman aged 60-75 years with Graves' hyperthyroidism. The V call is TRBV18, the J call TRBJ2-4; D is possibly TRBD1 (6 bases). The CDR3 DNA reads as TGTGCCAGCTCACCACAGGGGGAAAACATTCAGTACTTC. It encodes CASSPQGENIQYF.